The TCR beta chain under discussion was sequenced for a study of blood T cell repertoires in COVID-19. Here immunoSEQ multiplex PCR was the method, and the copy in TCRdb shows in-frame clones only, minus some. This sample carries approximately 200,000 clones, approximately 90% of them seen once, and the ten largest clones take 1.2%. The clonotype comes from a man aged 25 to 40 who had recovered from COVID-19. Sequenced: PBMCs or T cells enriched from blood (not recorded which).

The CDR3 DNA reads TGTGCCAGTACCCGACAGGGGAGAGAATCTGAAGCTTTCTTT. Protein sequence: CASTRQGRESEAFF. This chain connects TRBV19 to TRBJ1-1; 8 bases fit TRBD1. CDR3 size: 14 residues. V lost 7 bases and J lost 6; bases outside the gene matches: 10. Germline-derived CDR1 and CDR2 are LNHDA and SQIVND (reference sequence).